In this sample, the clone carrying this T cell receptor (beta chain) turned up many times. The antigen is undetermined. These data belong to a study of human T cells and chemical hapten exposure. The time point was: healthy volunteer bleed at 2 weeks. The study extracted total RNA from unfractionated whole blood. Individual cDNA molecules had unique molecular identifiers attached to them by the library. Using its own MiXCR run on the RACE reads, TCRdb lists one record per CDR3 protein. The sample yields tens of thousands of distinct CDR3 sequences, approximately 9% seen once. From germline, CDR1 is MNHEY and CDR2 SVGAGI. The CDR3 consists of 15 residues. With 5 bases removed from V and 0 bases from J, the gap between germline ends came to 11 bases. Study observations and caveats: Counts of TCRs above 1 in 1000 frequency stayed unchanged with DPC sensitization.

The chain joins TRBV6-5 to TRBJ1-5, with D unclear. Sequenced sample: whole blood. This clonotype was sampled from a female donor in good health. Some clones in this sample may be carry-over from other donors' samples. CDR3 residues: CASSIRINSNQPQHF. In DNA form, the CDR3 reads TGTGCCAGCAGTATCAGAATCAATAGCAATCAGCCCCAGCATTTT.